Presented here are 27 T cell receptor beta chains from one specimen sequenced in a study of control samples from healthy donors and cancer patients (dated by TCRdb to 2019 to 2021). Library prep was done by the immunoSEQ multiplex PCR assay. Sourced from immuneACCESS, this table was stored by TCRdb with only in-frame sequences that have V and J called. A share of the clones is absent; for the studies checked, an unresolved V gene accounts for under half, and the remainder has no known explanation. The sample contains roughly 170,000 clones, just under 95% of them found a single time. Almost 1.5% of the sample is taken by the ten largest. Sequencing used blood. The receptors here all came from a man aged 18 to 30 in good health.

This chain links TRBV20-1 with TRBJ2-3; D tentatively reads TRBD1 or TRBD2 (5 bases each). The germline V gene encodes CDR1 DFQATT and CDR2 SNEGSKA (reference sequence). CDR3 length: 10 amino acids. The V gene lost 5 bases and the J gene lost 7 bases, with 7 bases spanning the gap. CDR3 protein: CSAGGNTQYF. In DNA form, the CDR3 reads TGCAGTGCTGGGGGAAATACGCAGTATTTT.

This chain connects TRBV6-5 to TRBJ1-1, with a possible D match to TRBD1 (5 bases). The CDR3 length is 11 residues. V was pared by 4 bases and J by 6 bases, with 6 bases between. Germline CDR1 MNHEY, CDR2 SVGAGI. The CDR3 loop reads CASSWGAEAFF. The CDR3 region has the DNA TGTGCCAGCAGTTGGGGCGCTGAAGCTTTCTTT.

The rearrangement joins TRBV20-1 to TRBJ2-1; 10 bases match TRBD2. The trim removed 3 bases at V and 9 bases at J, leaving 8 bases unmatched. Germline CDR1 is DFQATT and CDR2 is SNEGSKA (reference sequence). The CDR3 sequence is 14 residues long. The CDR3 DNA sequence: TGCAGTGCTAGTGTCAGGACTAGCGGTCGTGAGCAGTTCTTC. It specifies CSASVRTSGREQFF.

The CDR3 nucleotides are TGTGCCAGCACCCGAGGTGGACAGGGGGCGCTAGGGGAGCTGTTTTTT. Residues: CASTRGGQGALGELFF. The chain has TRBV2 and TRBJ2-2; 11 positions match TRBD1. This CDR3 contains 16 residues. V shed 7 bases and J 8 bases; nucleotides not matched to a gene: 12. Germline CDR1 SNHLY, CDR2 FYNNEI.

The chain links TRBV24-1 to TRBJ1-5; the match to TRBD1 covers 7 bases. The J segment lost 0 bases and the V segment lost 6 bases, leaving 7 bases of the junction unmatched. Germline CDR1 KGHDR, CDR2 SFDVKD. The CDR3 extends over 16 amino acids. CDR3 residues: CATSPTGDYSNQPQHF. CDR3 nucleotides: TGTGCCACCAGTCCCACAGGGGATTATAGCAATCAGCCCCAGCATTTT.

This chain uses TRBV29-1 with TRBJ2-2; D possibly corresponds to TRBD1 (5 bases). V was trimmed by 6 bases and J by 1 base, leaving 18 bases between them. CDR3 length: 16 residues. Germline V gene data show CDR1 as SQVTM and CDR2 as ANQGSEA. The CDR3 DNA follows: TGCAGCGTCATGAGTCCAGCAGGGTTGAACACCGGGGAGCTGTTTTTT. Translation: CSVMSPAGLNTGELFF.

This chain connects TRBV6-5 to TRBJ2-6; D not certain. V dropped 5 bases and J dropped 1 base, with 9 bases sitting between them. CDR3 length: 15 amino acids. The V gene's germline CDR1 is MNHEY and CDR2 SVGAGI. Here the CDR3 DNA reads TGTGCCAGCAGTCTAGACCCTTCTGGGGCCAACGTCCTGACTTTC. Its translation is CASSLDPSGANVLTF.

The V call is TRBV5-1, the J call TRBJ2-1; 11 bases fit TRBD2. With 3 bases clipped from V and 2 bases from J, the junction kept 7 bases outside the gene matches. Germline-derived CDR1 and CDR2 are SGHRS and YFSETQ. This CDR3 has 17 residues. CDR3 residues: CASSSGASGGPYNEQFF. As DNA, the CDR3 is TGCGCCAGCAGCTCCGGGGCTAGCGGGGGGCCCTACAATGAGCAGTTCTTC.

The CDR3 loop reads CASSHPYQGTDTQYF. DNA of the CDR3: TGCGCCAGCAGCCACCCCTACCAGGGGACAGATACGCAGTATTTT. The rearrangement uses TRBV4-1 and TRBJ2-3, with D maybe TRBD1 (6 bases). This CDR3 contains 15 residues. Trimming pared 3 bases from V and 3 bases from J, leaving 13 bases between. Per germline, CDR1 MGHRA and CDR2 YSYEKL.

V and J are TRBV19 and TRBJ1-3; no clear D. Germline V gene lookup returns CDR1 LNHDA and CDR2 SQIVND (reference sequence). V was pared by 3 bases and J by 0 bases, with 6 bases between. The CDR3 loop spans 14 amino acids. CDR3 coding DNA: TGTGCCAGTAGTATGGGTCTCTCTGGAAACACCATATATTTT. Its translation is CASSMGLSGNTIYF.

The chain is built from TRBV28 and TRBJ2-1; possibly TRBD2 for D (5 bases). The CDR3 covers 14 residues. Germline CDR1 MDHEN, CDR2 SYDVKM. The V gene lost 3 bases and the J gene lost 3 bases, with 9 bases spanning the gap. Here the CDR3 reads CASSLAGFYNEQFF. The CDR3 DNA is TGTGCCAGCAGTTTGGCGGGCTTCTACAATGAGCAGTTCTTC. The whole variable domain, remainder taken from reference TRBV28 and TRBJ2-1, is DVKVTQSSRYLVKRTGEKVFLECVQDMDHENMFWYRQDPGLGLRLIYFSYDVKMKEKGDIPEGYSVSREKKERFSLILESASTNQTSMYLCASSLAGFYNEQFFGPGTRLTVL.

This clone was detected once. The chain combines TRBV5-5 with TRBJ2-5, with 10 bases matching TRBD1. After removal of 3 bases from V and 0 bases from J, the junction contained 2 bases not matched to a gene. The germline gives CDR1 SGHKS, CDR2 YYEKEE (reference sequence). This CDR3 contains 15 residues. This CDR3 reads CASSWGQGYQETQYF. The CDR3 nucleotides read TGTGCCAGCAGCTGGGGACAGGGGTACCAAGAGACCCAGTACTTC.

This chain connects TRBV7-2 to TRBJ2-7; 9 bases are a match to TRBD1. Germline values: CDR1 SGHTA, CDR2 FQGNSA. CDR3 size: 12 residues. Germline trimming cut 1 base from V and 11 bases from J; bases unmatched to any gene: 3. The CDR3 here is CASSLDRGREYF. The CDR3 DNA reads TGTGCCAGCAGCTTAGACAGGGGGCGGGAGTACTTC.

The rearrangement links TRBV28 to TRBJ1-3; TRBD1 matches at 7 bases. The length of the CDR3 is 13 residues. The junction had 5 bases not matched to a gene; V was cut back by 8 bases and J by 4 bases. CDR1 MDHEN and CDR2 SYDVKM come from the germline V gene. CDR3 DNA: TGTGCCAGCGCGTTCAGGGGGGGAAACACCATATATTTT. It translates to CASAFRGGNTIYF.

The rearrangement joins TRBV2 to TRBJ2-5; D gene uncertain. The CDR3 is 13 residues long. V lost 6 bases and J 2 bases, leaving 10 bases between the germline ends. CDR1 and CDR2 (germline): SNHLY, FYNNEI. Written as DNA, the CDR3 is TGTGCCAGCAGATGGGGTATTCAAGAGACCCAGTACTTC. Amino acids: CASRWGIQETQYF. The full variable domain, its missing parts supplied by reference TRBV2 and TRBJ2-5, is EPEVTQTPSHQVTQMGQEVILRCVPISNHLYFYWYRQILGQKVEFLVSFYNNEISEKSEIFDDQFSVERPDGSNFTLKIRSTKLEDSAMYFCASRWGIQETQYFGPGTRLLVL.

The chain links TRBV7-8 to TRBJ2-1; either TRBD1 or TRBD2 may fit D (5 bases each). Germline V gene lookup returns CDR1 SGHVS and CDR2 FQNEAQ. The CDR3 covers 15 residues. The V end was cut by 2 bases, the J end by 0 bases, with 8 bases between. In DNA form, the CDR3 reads TGTGCCAGCAGCTTATTGAGGGGCTCCTACAATGAGCAGTTCTTC. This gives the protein CASSLLRGSYNEQFF. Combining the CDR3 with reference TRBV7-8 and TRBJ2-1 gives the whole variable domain GAGVSQSPRYKVAKRGQDVALRCDPISGHVSLFWYQQALGQGPEFLTYFQNEAQLDKSGLPSDRFFAERPEGSVSTLKIQRTQQEDSAVYLCASSLLRGSYNEQFFGPGTRLTVL.

The CDR3 protein is CASSLGRGSYGYTF. The CDR3 nucleotides are TGTGCCAGCAGCCTGGGCAGGGGCAGCTATGGCTACACCTTC. This chain joins TRBV4-2 and TRBJ1-2, with D tentatively TRBD1 (6 bases). This CDR3 spans 14 amino acids. The germline V gene encodes CDR1 LGHNA and CDR2 YNFKEQ. Deletions cut 4 bases from V and 4 bases from J, with 13 bases between.

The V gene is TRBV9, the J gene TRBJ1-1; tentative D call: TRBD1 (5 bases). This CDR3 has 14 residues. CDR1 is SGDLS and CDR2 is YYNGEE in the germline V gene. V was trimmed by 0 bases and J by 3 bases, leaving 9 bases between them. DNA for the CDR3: TGTGCCAGCAGCGTAGCGGGACCGGACACTGAAGCTTTCTTT. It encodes CASSVAGPDTEAFF.

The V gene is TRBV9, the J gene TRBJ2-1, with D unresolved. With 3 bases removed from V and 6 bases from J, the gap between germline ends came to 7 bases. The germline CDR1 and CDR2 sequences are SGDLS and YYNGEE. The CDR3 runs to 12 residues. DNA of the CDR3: TGTGCCAGCAGCGCCCAGGTCAATGAGCAGTTCTTC. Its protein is CASSAQVNEQFF. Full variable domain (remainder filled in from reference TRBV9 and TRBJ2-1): DSGVTQTPKHLITATGQRVTLRCSPRSGDLSVYWYQQSLDQGLQFLIQYYNGEERAKGNILERFSAQQFPDLHSELNLSSLELGDSALYFCASSAQVNEQFFGPGTRLTVL.

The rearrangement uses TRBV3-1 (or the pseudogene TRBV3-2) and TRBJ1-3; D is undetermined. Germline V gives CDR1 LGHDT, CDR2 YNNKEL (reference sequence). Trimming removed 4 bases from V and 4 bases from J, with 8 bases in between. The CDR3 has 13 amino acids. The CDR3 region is CASSLSLGNTIYF. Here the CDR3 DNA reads TGTGCCAGCAGCCTTTCCCTCGGAAACACCATATATTTT.

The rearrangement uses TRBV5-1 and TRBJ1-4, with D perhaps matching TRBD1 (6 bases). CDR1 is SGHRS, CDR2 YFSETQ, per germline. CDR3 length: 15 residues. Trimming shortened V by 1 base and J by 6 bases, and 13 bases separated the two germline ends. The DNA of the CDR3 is TGCGCCAGCAGCTTGATGGGGGCGCGAGATGAAAAACTGTTTTTT. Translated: CASSLMGARDEKLFF.

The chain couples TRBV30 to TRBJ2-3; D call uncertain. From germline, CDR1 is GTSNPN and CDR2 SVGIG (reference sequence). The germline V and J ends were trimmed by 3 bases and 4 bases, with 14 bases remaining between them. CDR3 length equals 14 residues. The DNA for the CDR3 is TGTGCCTGGAGAGTAGGACCTCGTCCAGATACGCAGTATTTT. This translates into CAWRVGPRPDTQYF.

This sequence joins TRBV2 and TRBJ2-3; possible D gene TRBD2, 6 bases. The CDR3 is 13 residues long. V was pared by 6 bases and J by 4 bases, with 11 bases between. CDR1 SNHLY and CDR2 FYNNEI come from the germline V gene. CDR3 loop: CASRAGPADTQYF. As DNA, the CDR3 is TGTGCCAGCAGGGCGGGGCCCGCAGATACGCAGTATTTT.

This CDR3 reads CASSYTFSGNTIYF. CDR3 nucleotide sequence: TGTGCCAGTAGTTACACTTTCTCTGGAAACACCATATATTTT. V is TRBV19 and J is TRBJ1-3; D gene uncertain. V lost 5 bases and J 0 bases, leaving 8 bases between the germline ends. The CDR3 sequence is 14 residues long. Germline V gene lookup returns CDR1 LNHDA and CDR2 SQIVND (reference sequence).

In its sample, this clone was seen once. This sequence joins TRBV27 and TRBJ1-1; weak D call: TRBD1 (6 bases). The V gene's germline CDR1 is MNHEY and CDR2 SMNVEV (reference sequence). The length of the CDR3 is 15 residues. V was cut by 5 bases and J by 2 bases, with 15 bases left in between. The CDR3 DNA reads TGTGCCAGCAGTACAGGGCGGCGCGAAAACACTGAAGCTTTCTTT. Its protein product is CASSTGRRENTEAFF.

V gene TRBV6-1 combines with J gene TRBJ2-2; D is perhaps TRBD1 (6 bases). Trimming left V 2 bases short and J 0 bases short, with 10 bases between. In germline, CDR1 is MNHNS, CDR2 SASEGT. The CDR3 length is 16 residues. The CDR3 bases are TGTGCCAGCAGTGAATTAAGGACAGCGAACACCGGGGAGCTGTTTTTT. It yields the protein CASSELRTANTGELFF.

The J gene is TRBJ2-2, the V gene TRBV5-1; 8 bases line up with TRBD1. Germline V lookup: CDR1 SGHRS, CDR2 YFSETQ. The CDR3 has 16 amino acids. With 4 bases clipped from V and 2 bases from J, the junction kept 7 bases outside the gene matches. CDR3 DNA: TGCGCCAGCAGCGCACGACAGGGGATTAACACCGGGGAGCTGTTTTTT. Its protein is CASSARQGINTGELFF.